These T cell receptor beta chains were read from a single sample in a study of blood T cell repertoires in COVID-19. TCRdb keeps only in-frame clones here, not all; method: immunoSEQ multiplex PCR. The sample has approximately 230,000 clones, roughly 87% seen once. Sequencing was carried out using PBMCs or T cells enriched from blood (not recorded which). The source is a woman in her twenties or thirties with acute COVID-19. CDR3s leave out the opening cysteine and the closing phenylalanine or tryptophan. Only part of the rows carry a size: once, few, many, or a class if the clone is expanded.

size: once; J: TRBJ2-3; V: TRBV15; CDR3: ATSARASGTGSTDTQY
size: .; J: TRBJ2-2; V: TRBV19; CDR3: ASNPTRTGGTGELF
size: .; J: TRBJ2-7; V: TRBV5-1; CDR3: ASRGRTDGEQY
size: .; J: TRBJ2-7; V: TRBV5-1; CDR3: ASRFSGGAYEQY
size: few; J: TRBJ1-1; V: TRBV9; CDR3: ASSGGTGANTEAF
size: .; J: TRBJ2-5; V: TRBV19; CDR3: ASSIPGDQETQY
size: .; J: TRBJ2-7; V: TRBV4-1; CDR3: ASSPGQPYEQY
size: .; J: TRBJ2-7; V: TRBV28; CDR3: ATAGGANSYEQY
size: few; J: TRBJ2-7; V: TRBV7-3; CDR3: ASSLSREDEQY
size: .; J: TRBJ2-3; V: TRBV11-1; CDR3: ASSLAPGQRTDTQY
size: .; J: TRBJ1-4; V: TRBV6-5; CDR3: ASRTFPRNEKLF
size: .; J: TRBJ2-1; V: TRBV5-4; CDR3: ASSLTSSYNEQF
size: .; J: TRBJ2-7; V: TRBV18; CDR3: ASGTQEYEQY
size: .; J: TRBJ2-5; V: TRBV4-1; CDR3: ASSQDNRKETQY
size: .; J: TRBJ1-1; V: TRBV6-4; CDR3: ASRKTENTEAF
size: .; J: TRBJ2-3; V: TRBV19; CDR3: ASSPPGTGVSTDTQY
size: .; J: TRBJ2-7; V: TRBV5-3; CDR3: ARSFSRTVRGEQY
size: .; J: TRBJ2-1; V: TRBV25-1; CDR3: ASSEALAGIDEQF
size: .; J: TRBJ1-1; V: TRBV4-3; CDR3: ASSHREMNTEAF
size: .; J: TRBJ2-5; V: TRBV9; CDR3: ASSVKGGPETQY
size: .; J: TRBJ2-7; V: TRBV6-5; CDR3: ASSLRLAAFYEQY
size: .; J: TRBJ2-3; V: TRBV28; CDR3: ASSIIVAGRTDTQY